The rows below give T cell receptor beta chains drawn from one sample of a study of cytomegalovirus exposure and HLA in healthy donors. Assay used: immunoSEQ multiplex PCR; TCRdb lists only in-frame clones, some missing. The sample includes fewer than 110,000 clones, roughly 87% of them seen just once. Material: PBMCs. These receptors were obtained from a man in his thirties or forties in good health and CMV-seropositive. The CDR3 runs from the conserved cysteine through the conserved F or W. A D gene is named only where the DNA matches it firmly. Rows may omit the clone size; those that give it use once, few, many or a size class.

d_call	clone_size	v_call	j_call	cdr3_nt	cdr3_aa
.	.	TRBV5-1	TRBJ2-2	TGCGCCAGCAGCCCACGTCTTCGCGCTACGAACACCGGGGAGCTGTTTTTT	CASSPRLRATNTGELFF
.	few	TRBV7-3	TRBJ2-4	TGTGCCAGCAGCCCACTTCCCGGGGGTTTCATTCAGTACTTC	CASSPLPGGFIQYF
.	.	TRBV30	TRBJ1-1	TGTGCCTGGATCTGGGCCGGCAGCACTGAAGCTTTCTTT	CAWIWAGSTEAFF
.	.	TRBV7-7	TRBJ2-5	TGTGCCAGCAGCTTAGACGAGGGAAAGTTTGAGACCCAGTACTTC	CASSLDEGKFETQYF
.	.	TRBV2	TRBJ1-1	TGTGCCAGCAGTGAGGTGGGCTTGGCTTTGGACACTGAAGCTTTCTTT	CASSEVGLALDTEAFF
.	.	TRBV6-6	TRBJ1-1	TGTGCCAGCAGTTACGGCGGCAGGGTGGACACTGAAGCTTTCTTT	CASSYGGRVDTEAFF
TRBD1	.	TRBV10-2	TRBJ1-2	TGCGCCAGCGGGACAGGGGATTACTATGGCTACACCTTC	CASGTGDYYGYTF
.	few	TRBV30	TRBJ2-1	TGTGCCTGGAGCGTACAGGTCAATGAGCAGTTCTTC	CAWSVQVNEQFF
.	.	TRBV6-1	TRBJ1-6	TGTGCCAGCAGTGAACACTTCATGCAGGGCTCCTATAATTCACCCCTCCACTTT	CASSEHFMQGSYNSPLHF
TRBD1	.	TRBV7-6	TRBJ1-4	TGTGCCAGCAGCTCATACAGGGGTGATGAAAAACTGTTTTTT	CASSSYRGDEKLFF
.	.	TRBV7-9	TRBJ2-1	TGTGCCAGCAGCTCAGGACAAAACTACAATGAGCAGTTCTTC	CASSSGQNYNEQFF
.	once	TRBV18	TRBJ1-2	TGTGCCAGCTCACCAATTAACAGGGACACTAACTATGGCTACACCTTC	CASSPINRDTNYGYTF
.	.	TRBV25-1	TRBJ2-1	TGTGCCACCGGACAGTACAATGACGGGCAGTTCTTC	CATGQYNDGQFF
TRBD1	.	TRBV2	TRBJ2-3	TGTGCCAGCACCGAGGACAGGGGCGGCACAGATACGCAGTATTTT	CASTEDRGGTDTQYF
.	.	TRBV5-1	TRBJ1-2	TGCGCCAGCAGCTCGGGATACCTCTATGGCTACACCTTC	CASSSGYLYGYTF
.	.	TRBV4-1	TRBJ2-5	TGCGCCAGCAAGGTGCGGCCTATCCCACAAGAGACCCAGTACTTC	CASKVRPIPQETQYF
.	.	TRBV5-1	TRBJ1-1	TGCGCCAGCAGCTTGGAAATCCGGGGAACTGAAGCTTTCTTT	CASSLEIRGTEAFF
TRBD1	few	TRBV9	TRBJ2-1	TGTGCCAGCAGCACAAGAGGGGGACAGGTCAACGATGAGCAGTTCTTC	CASSTRGGQVNDEQFF
.	.	TRBV6-6	TRBJ1-5	TGTGCCAGCAGTTATCGTTCGGGGAATCAGCCCCAGCATTTT	CASSYRSGNQPQHF
.	.	TRBV6-5	TRBJ2-3	TGTGCCAGCATGGAGGGGGGGGACACAGATACGCAGTATTTT	CASMEGGDTDTQYF
TRBD1	.	TRBV2	TRBJ2-6	TGTGCCAGCAGTGGGGACAGGGGGATTCTGGCTGGGGCCAACGTCCTGACTTTC	CASSGDRGILAGANVLTF
.	.	TRBV27	TRBJ2-5	TGTGCCAGCAGTGCCCGCGGGGACAGCCAAGAGACCCAGTACTTC	CASSARGDSQETQYF
TRBD1	.	TRBV6-6	TRBJ1-1	TGTGCCAGCAGTTCACAGGGGACTGAAGCTTTCTTT	CASSSQGTEAFF
.	.	TRBV5-1	TRBJ1-2	TGCGCCAGCAGCTTGGAGCCAGGGGTTGATGGCTACACCTTC	CASSLEPGVDGYTF
.	.	TRBV19	TRBJ1-3	TGTGCCAGTAGTCGATTCTATAGCTCTGGAAACACCATATATTTT	CASSRFYSSGNTIYF